One and the same sample provided the 15 T cell receptor beta chains below, sequenced in a study of CD8+ T cells in alopecia areata. The treatment here: oral pan-JAK inhibitor, 5-10 mg twice daily. The sequencing template was cDNA reverse transcribed from extracted RNA. This table comes from immunoSEQ multiplex PCR, and its TCRdb copy is limited to in-frame clones, with some not included. The sample has roughly 100,000 clones, 85% to 90% seen once; the top ten hold around 10%. The material was CD8+ T cells sorted from blood, obtained around week 30, from a patient treated with tofacitinib. The receptor source for this set is a human donor with alopecia areata.

The V call is TRBV29-1, the J call TRBJ2-3, with D tentatively TRBD2 (6 bases). This CDR3 has 15 residues. Trimming took 1 base from V and 6 from J, leaving 17 bases between them. Germline V CDR1 and CDR2: SQVTM, ANQGSEA. The CDR3 DNA reads TGCAGCGTTGAAGGCGGCGGGGCGGCAATGGATACGCAGTATTTT. This translates into CSVEGGGAAMDTQYF.

Details on this clone: The same CDR3 is also encoded by other DNA sequences in this sample. The chain combines TRBV9 with TRBJ2-6; D gene unclear. Germline CDR1 reads SGDLS; CDR2 reads YYNGEE. The germline V and J ends were trimmed by 0 bases and 0 bases, with 4 bases remaining between them. The CDR3 length is 15 residues. CDR3 loop: CASSVAGSGANVLTF. In DNA, the CDR3 is TGTGCCAGCAGCGTAGCCGGCTCTGGGGCCAACGTCCTGACTTTC.

The chain employs TRBV7-2 and TRBJ1-2; D gene unclear. The germline CDR1 and CDR2 sequences are SGHTA and FQGNSA. The V end lost 2 bases, the J end lost 1 base, and 8 bases lay between the germline ends. The CDR3 totals 14 residues. This CDR3 is CASSLSENNYGYTF. The CDR3 nucleotides read TGTGCCAGCAGCTTAAGCGAAAATAACTATGGCTACACCTTC.

The genes are TRBV11-1 and TRBJ2-7; TRBD2 is a possible D gene (5 bases). V lost 1 base and J 2 bases, leaving 15 bases between the germline ends. From germline, CDR1 is SGHAT and CDR2 FQDESV (reference sequence). The CDR3 is 16 amino acids. The CDR3 here is CASSLDSLAETYEQYF. The CDR3 region has the DNA TGTGCCAGCAGCTTAGATTCGCTAGCAGAGACCTACGAGCAGTACTTC.

This chain links TRBV2 with TRBJ2-1; 11 positions match TRBD2. The CDR3 has 13 amino acids. Germline V CDR1 and CDR2: SNHLY, FYNNEI. V gave up 11 bases and J gave up 5 bases; unmatched junction bases: 5. The CDR3 region is CAAVSGGDNEQFF. The CDR3 DNA sequence: TGTGCCGCTGTTAGCGGGGGGGACAATGAGCAGTTCTTC.

Written as DNA, the CDR3 is TGTGCCAGCAGCGCAGAGGGGCCGGGGCAGTTCTTC. Its protein is CASSAEGPGQFF. This chain uses TRBV9 with TRBJ2-1; D may be TRBD1 or TRBD2 (5 bases each). The V end lost 3 bases, the J end lost 12 bases, and 13 bases lay between the germline ends. Looked up from germline, CDR1 is SGDLS and CDR2 is YYNGEE. This CDR3 comprises 12 residues.

The V call is TRBV4-2, the J call TRBJ2-1, with D possibly TRBD1 on 8 matching bases. Trimming took 4 bases from V and 8 from J, leaving 18 bases between them. Germline V gene lookup returns CDR1 LGHNA and CDR2 YNFKEQ. This CDR3 region has 15 residues. CDR3 DNA: TGTGCCAGCAGCCCACAGGGGGGGTCCCTCCATGAGCAGTTCTTC. The encoded protein is CASSPQGGSLHEQFF.

The chain has TRBV4-1 and TRBJ2-4; D not certain. CDR1 and CDR2 (germline): MGHRA, YSYEKL. V lost 1 base to trimming and J lost 0 bases, with 4 bases between them. CDR3 length equals 14 residues. The CDR3, as DNA: TGCGCCAGCAGCCAAGGATTAGCCAAAAACATTCAGTACTTC. Translation gives CASSQGLAKNIQYF.

This sequence joins TRBV5-6 and TRBJ2-1; 7 bases align to TRBD2. The CDR3 totals 16 residues. With 2 bases clipped from V and 6 bases from J, the junction kept 11 bases outside the gene matches. Germline V gene data show CDR1 as SGHDT and CDR2 as YYEEEE. The CDR3 DNA reads as TGTGCCAGCAGCTTCCCCGGTGGGGAGGGGCTCAATGAGCAGTTCTTC. This sequence encodes CASSFPGGEGLNEQFF.

The chain employs TRBV27 and TRBJ1-1; D may be TRBD1 (5 bases). The length of the CDR3 is 14 residues. From germline, CDR1 is MNHEY and CDR2 SMNVEV (reference sequence). V lost 2 bases and J lost 1, with 8 bases in between. The CDR3 DNA reads TGTGCCAGCAGTTTAACGGGGCCGAACACTGAAGCTTTCTTT. Its protein is CASSLTGPNTEAFF.

The rearrangement uses TRBV27 and TRBJ2-7; 9 nucleotides agree with TRBD2. Germline lookup yields CDR1 MNHEY and CDR2 SMNVEV (reference sequence). V dropped 6 bases and J dropped 2; count of bases not matched to a gene: 5. The CDR3 covers 14 residues. The CDR3 reads CASRLAGSPYEQYF. The CDR3 nucleotides are TGTGCCAGCAGGCTAGCGGGGTCACCCTACGAGCAGTACTTC.

This chain links TRBV11-2 with TRBJ2-7, with D uncertain. Germline V gene data show CDR1 as SGHAT and CDR2 as FQNNGV. V was trimmed by 1 base and J by 3 bases, leaving 7 bases between them. The CDR3 sequence is 13 residues long. The CDR3 loop reads CASSLAFHYEQYF. Written as DNA, the CDR3 is TGTGCCAGCAGCTTAGCTTTCCACTACGAGCAGTACTTC.

This clone has just a few counts. CDR3 protein: CASSLDSQPDIQYF. The DNA of the CDR3 is TGCGCCAGCAGCTTGGACAGTCAACCGGACATTCAGTACTTC. The V call is TRBV4-1, the J call TRBJ2-4; tentatively, D is TRBD1 (6 bases). Trimming cost V 5 bases and J 8 bases, with 16 bases left between them. The CDR3 runs 14 residues. Per the germline V gene, CDR1 is MGHRA and CDR2 is YSYEKL.

The chain links TRBV13 to TRBJ2-7; TRBD1 aligns across 12 bases. Trimming at V came to 5 bases and at J to 7 bases, leaving 9 bases not matched to a gene. Germline assignment: CDR1 PRHDT and CDR2 FYEKMQ (reference sequence). The CDR3 length is 15 residues. The CDR3 DNA is TGTGCCAGCAGCCCCCGTGGGGACAGGGGGCAAGAGCAGTACTTC. Encoded protein: CASSPRGDRGQEQYF.

The genes are TRBV4-1 and TRBJ1-1; D is unclear. Germline V gene lookup returns CDR1 MGHRA and CDR2 YSYEKL. CDR3 length: 15 residues. The germline V and J ends were trimmed by 2 bases and 0 bases, with 10 bases remaining between them. DNA of the CDR3: TGCGCCAGCAGCCAATTCAGTGTCATGAACACTGAAGCTTTCTTT. This encodes CASSQFSVMNTEAFF.